The rows below give T cell receptor beta chains drawn from one sample of a study of regulatory T cells in long-lasting Graves disease. TCRdb re-called the multiplex PCR reads with MiXCR, one entry per CDR3 protein. The profile shows hundreds of thousands of distinct CDR3 sequences, 15% to 20% of them singletons. Source: peripheral blood mononuclear cells (PBMCs), taken at new diagnosis, from a patient treated with antithyroid drugs. The receptors were gathered from a female donor with Graves disease. Each CDR3 is given with its conserved first and last residue. Fields, in order: D gene, V gene, J gene, CDR3 protein. D genes are given only for firm matches.

NA	TRBV10-3	TRBJ1-2	CAISDRVGYTF
NA	TRBV28	TRBJ2-3	CASRLATDTQYF
TRBD1	TRBV11-2	TRBJ2-7	CASSTGTGWGEQYF
NA	TRBV6-2/TRBV6-3	TRBJ2-6	CASSSQVFGANVLTF
NA	TRBV6-2/TRBV6-3	TRBJ2-3	CASSGGHFSTDTQYF
NA	TRBV28	TRBJ2-5	CASSFPGLTKETQYF
TRBD1	TRBV7-9	TRBJ2-7	CASSFNGQGTSYEQYF
NA	TRBV5-1	TRBJ2-4	CASSLGEVENIQYF
TRBD2	TRBV12-3/TRBV12-4	TRBJ2-3	CASSTLAGGLGADTQYF
NA	TRBV6-1	TRBJ2-7	CASRTTRGYEQYF
TRBD1	TRBV25-1	TRBJ2-7	CASANQDRGAYEQYF
TRBD1	TRBV5-1	TRBJ2-7	CASSSEGAQAYEQYF
TRBD2	TRBV2	TRBJ2-2	CASRTSGYTGELFF
TRBD2	TRBV6-1	TRBJ2-1	CASRRGSRYEQFF
TRBD2	TRBV7-9	TRBJ2-3	CASSLWTSGPTDTQYF
NA	TRBV29-1	TRBJ2-1	CSVVATGILNEQFF
NA	TRBV20-1	TRBJ1-6	CSARGDEGRSPLHF
NA	TRBV5-6	TRBJ2-7	CASSIPGAQNEQYF
TRBD1	TRBV24-1	TRBJ2-2	CATSDWDSSNTGELFF
NA	TRBV3-1	TRBJ2-7	CASSQLGTTYEQYF
TRBD2	TRBV7-9	TRBJ2-1	CASSTTTGAIAGGEQFF
NA	TRBV2	TRBJ2-7	CASTTRQGIRREQYF
NA	TRBV3-1	TRBJ2-7	CASTGGYEQYF
TRBD2	TRBV12-3/TRBV12-4	TRBJ2-3	CASSFPRGGGDTQYF
NA	TRBV6-2/TRBV6-3	TRBJ1-2	CASSSRGANLTNYGYTF
TRBD2	TRBV6-4	TRBJ2-3	CASSDSAGRDTDTQYF
NA	TRBV18	TRBJ2-5	CASSPEQGYETHYF
NA	TRBV7-9	TRBJ2-7	CASSLFADSYEQYF
TRBD1	TRBV27	TRBJ2-5	CASSRDRAQETQYF
NA	TRBV12-3/TRBV12-4	TRBJ2-5	CASSPRTEQETQYF
NA	TRBV5-1	TRBJ2-1	CASSLEPRDEMNEQFF
TRBD1	TRBV7-7	TRBJ2-5	CASSKTGTGRETQYF
NA	TRBV30	TRBJ2-1	CACRRGGEQFF
TRBD1	TRBV27	TRBJ1-1	CASRRTGTGSREAFF
NA	TRBV3-1	TRBJ2-3	CASSQNPEVTDTQYF
NA	TRBV5-8	TRBJ1-3	CATIQGSGNTIYF